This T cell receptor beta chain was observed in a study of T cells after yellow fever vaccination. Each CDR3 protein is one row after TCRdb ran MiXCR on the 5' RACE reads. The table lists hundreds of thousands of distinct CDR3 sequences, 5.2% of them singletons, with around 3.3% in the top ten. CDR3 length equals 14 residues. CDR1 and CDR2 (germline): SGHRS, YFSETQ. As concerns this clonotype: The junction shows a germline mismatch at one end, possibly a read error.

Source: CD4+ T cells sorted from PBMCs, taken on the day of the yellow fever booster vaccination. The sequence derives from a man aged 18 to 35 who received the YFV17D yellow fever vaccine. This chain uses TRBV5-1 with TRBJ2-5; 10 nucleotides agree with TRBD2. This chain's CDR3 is CASSLGERGGNPYF. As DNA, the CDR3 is TGCGCCAGCAGCTTGGGAGAGCGGGGGGGCAACCCCTATTTC.